This T cell receptor (beta chain) was documented in a study of T cells in Graves' hyperthyroidism and ophthalmopathy. For this clonotype: Its antigen is undetermined.

Amplification of TCR beta CDR3 regions was performed using RNA transcripts as template. HTBI primers drove first-round RT-PCR of the TCR CDR3. From the multiplex PCR reads, TCRdb called clonotypes with MiXCR, one entry per CDR3 protein. The profile shows some 580,000 distinct CDR3 sequences, 16% of them singletons. Orbital computed tomography and thyroid ultrasound, together with serum TRAb and thyroxine and clinical symptoms, were used for diagnoses. Overall study findings and caveats: In blood, most of the thyroid clonotypes expanded above 0.001 were also present.

Germline V lookup: CDR1 SEHNR, CDR2 FQNEAQ (reference sequence). The CDR3 contains 13 residues. Trimming removed 1 base at V and 7 bases at J, with 10 bases between. The TCR comes from a woman between 35 and 50 years old with Graves' ophthalmopathy. The sample comprised blood. The chain recombines TRBV7-9 with TRBJ1-2; D is unresolved. The CDR3 bases are TGTGCCAGCAGCTTAGGGGCGTTCCTTGGCTACACCTTC. It is translated as CASSLGAFLGYTF.